A single sample is the source of the 19 T cell receptor beta chains below, sequenced in a study of regulatory T cells in long-lasting Graves disease. Time point indicated: persistent/refractory GD, antithyroid drugs over 5 years with positive TRAb. PBMCs provided the RNA from which the TCR library was made. Construction of TCR beta libraries relied on iRepertoire HTBI primers and on Arm-PCR targeting CDR3 regions. TCRdb re-analysed the multiplex PCR reads in MiXCR, keeping a single row per CDR3 protein. The sample has some 440,000 distinct CDR3 sequences; under 25% are singletons. Specimen: peripheral blood mononuclear cells (PBMCs), collected when the disease was refractory, from a patient treated with antithyroid drugs. The receptors here all came from a female donor with Graves disease.

Written as DNA, the CDR3 is TGCGCCAGCGGGGTGGCGGGAGAAGAGACCTACGAGCAGTACTTC. It specifies CASGVAGEETYEQYF. V and J are TRBV5-1 and TRBJ2-7, with 7 positions matching TRBD2. The germline V gene has CDR1 SGHRS and CDR2 YFSETQ. There are 15 residues in the CDR3. V trimming: 7 bases; J trimming: 2 bases; junction bases outside the gene matches: 12.

The chain has TRBV28 and TRBJ2-1; no firm D call. The V gene's germline CDR1 is MDHEN and CDR2 SYDVKM. The CDR3 totals 12 residues. V was shortened by 5 bases and J by 4 bases, with 6 bases between the two germline ends. CDR3 in amino acids: CASSVSYNEQFF. CDR3 bases: TGTGCCAGCAGTGTTAGTTACAATGAGCAGTTCTTC.

This clonotype occurred many times. The chain links TRBV7-8 to TRBJ1-1; weak D call: TRBD1 (6 bases). The CDR3 is 15 residues long. Trimming shortened V by 4 bases and J by 5 bases, and 17 bases separated the two germline ends. Germline V gene lookup returns CDR1 SGHVS and CDR2 FQNEAQ. The DNA of the CDR3 is TGTGCCAGCAGCTCTGTCGCGGGGGGCGCGACTGAAGCTTTCTTT. This sequence encodes CASSSVAGGATEAFF.

This clonotype has at least ten counts. This chain joins TRBV20-1 and TRBJ1-2; no clear D gene. Germline CDR1 is DFQATT and CDR2 is SNEGSKA (reference sequence). Trimming took 3 bases from V and 3 from J, leaving 14 bases between them. This CDR3 has 14 amino acids. CDR3 DNA sequence: TGCAGTGCTAGCGAAGGATCCCCTCACTATGGCTACACCTTC. Its translation: CSASEGSPHYGYTF.

This clonotype was counted only a few times. V is TRBV7-9 and J is TRBJ1-4; unclear D gene. The CDR3 covers 14 residues. Germline values: CDR1 SEHNR, CDR2 FQNEAQ (reference sequence). V was shortened by 1 base and J by 5 bases, with 8 bases between the two germline ends. CDR3 nucleotide sequence: TGTGCCAGCAGCTTAGGCGCGGGGAATGAAAAACTGTTTTTT. Translation gives CASSLGAGNEKLFF.

This clonotype occurred many times. The chain carries TRBV12-3 or TRBV12-4 and TRBJ1-2; D gene unclear. CDR3 length equals 13 residues. Deletions cut 6 bases from V and 6 bases from J, with 14 bases between. CDR3 protein: CASSPVRRNGYTF. CDR3 sequence (DNA): TGTGCCAGCAGCCCCGTCCGGAGGAATGGCTACACCTTC.

The sample holds many counts of this clonotype. Compared with germline, one end of the junction differs, possibly owing to a read error. The V and J genes are TRBV4-1 and TRBJ1-2; D remains unclear. CDR1 is MGHRA and CDR2 is YSYEKL in the germline V gene. The length of the CDR3 is 14 residues. Here the CDR3 DNA reads TGTGCCAGCAGCGCCCTAACCGGGGACTATGGCTACACCTTC. Its translation is CASSALTGDYGYTF.

The rearrangement uses TRBV20-1 and TRBJ2-5, with 8 bases identical to TRBD1. The CDR3 sequence is 17 residues long. Germline V CDR1 and CDR2: DFQATT, SNEGSKA (reference sequence). V dropped 2 bases and J dropped 4; count of bases not matched to a gene: 15. CDR3 loop: CSARNTGGFFGGETQYF. In DNA form, the CDR3 reads TGCAGTGCTAGAAACACAGGGGGATTTTTCGGTGGAGAGACCCAGTACTTC.

V and J are TRBV20-1 and TRBJ1-5, with D unclear. Germline V gene data show CDR1 as DFQATT and CDR2 as SNEGSKA (reference sequence). V dropped 0 bases and J dropped 2 bases, with 11 bases sitting between them. The CDR3 consists of 15 residues. The CDR3 DNA reads TGCAGTGCTAGAGAGGGGAGCTCGCGCAATCAGCCCCAGCATTTT. It is translated as CSAREGSSRNQPQHF.

This clonotype was observed many times. V gene TRBV29-1 combines with J gene TRBJ2-5; 9 positions match TRBD1. This CDR3 has 13 residues. Germline values: CDR1 SQVTM, CDR2 ANQGSEA. The J segment lost 6 bases and the V segment lost 1 base, leaving 3 bases of the junction unmatched. The DNA of the CDR3 is TGCAGCGTTGAAGGGGGGACAGGGAAGACCCAGTACTTC. Amino acid sequence: CSVEGGTGKTQYF.

V gene TRBV25-1 combines with J gene TRBJ1-2; 7 nucleotides line up with TRBD1. With 7 bases clipped from V and 6 bases from J, the junction kept 8 bases outside the gene matches. Germline assignment: CDR1 MGHDK and CDR2 SYGVNS. The CDR3 has 13 amino acids. CDR3 coding DNA: TGTGCCAGCACCCGGACAGGAGGACATGGCTACACCTTC. Amino acid sequence: CASTRTGGHGYTF.

CDR3 coding DNA: TGCGCCAGCAGCGTGCGATCCGGGGCCTTGCGGGAGCTGTTTTTT. Its translation is CASSVRSGALRELFF. J is TRBJ2-2 and V is TRBV5-1; the D call may be TRBD1 or TRBD2 (5 bases each). Germline CDR1 is SGHRS and CDR2 is YFSETQ. Trimming stripped 4 bases from V and 9 bases from J, with 19 bases between. There are 15 residues in the CDR3. Full variable domain (outside the CDR3, taken from reference TRBV5-1 and TRBJ2-2): KAGVTQTPRYLIKTRGQQVTLSCSPISGHRSVSWYQQTPGQGLQFLFEYFSETQRNKGNFPGRFSGRQFSNSRSEMNVSTLELGDSALYLCASSVRSGALRELFFGEGSRLTVL.

The genes are TRBV27 and TRBJ2-5; 8 nucleotides agree with TRBD1. The trim removed 6 bases at V and 3 bases at J, leaving 3 bases unmatched. Germline CDR1 is MNHEY and CDR2 is SMNVEV (reference sequence). The CDR3 spans 13 residues. This CDR3 reads CASRDREEETQYF. CDR3 in DNA: TGTGCCAGCAGGGACAGGGAAGAAGAGACCCAGTACTTC.

This clonotype showed up many times. For the CDR3, the DNA is TGTGCCAGCACAGCGGGAGTTGCAGAGACCCAGTACTTC. Residues: CASTAGVAETQYF. This sequence joins TRBV12-3 or TRBV12-4 and TRBJ2-5; 8 bases match TRBD2. The CDR3 consists of 13 residues. Losses at the gene ends were 7 bases for V and 4 bases for J; bases not matched to a gene: 5.

Ten or more counts support this clonotype. The V gene is TRBV20-1, the J gene TRBJ1-5; D is possibly TRBD1 (5 bases). The V end lost 2 bases, the J end lost 4 bases, and 9 bases lay between the germline ends. Germline CDR1 is DFQATT and CDR2 is SNEGSKA (reference sequence). The CDR3 has 13 residues. The CDR3 DNA is TGCAGTGCTAGACAGGGACCAAATCAGCCCCAGCATTTT. The encoded protein is CSARQGPNQPQHF.

This clonotype was found a few times. CDR3 DNA sequence: TGCAGCGTGGCGGACTCTGGGGCCAACGTCCTGACTTTC. This sequence encodes CSVADSGANVLTF. This rearrangement joins TRBV29-1 to TRBJ2-6; D is unresolved. The germline CDR1 and CDR2 sequences are SQVTM and ANQGSEA. V gave up 6 bases and J gave up 0 bases, with 6 bases separating them. CDR3 length equals 13 residues. Drawing the rest from reference TRBV29-1 and TRBJ2-6, the complete variable domain is SAVISQKPSRDICQRGTSLTIQCQVDSQVTMMFWYRQQPGQSLTLIATANQGSEATYESGFVIDKFPISRPNLTFSTLTVSNMSPEDSSIYLCSVADSGANVLTFGAGSRLTVL.

V and J are TRBV6-5 and TRBJ2-5; 7 bases match TRBD2. This CDR3 has 16 amino acids. Germline V gene lookup returns CDR1 MNHEY and CDR2 SVGAGI. The trim removed 0 bases at V and 7 bases at J, leaving 11 bases unmatched. CDR3 residues: CASSYSAGGSIVTQYF. CDR3 DNA sequence: TGTGCCAGCAGTTACTCGGCCGGGGGGTCGATCGTGACCCAGTACTTC.

This clonotype was recorded a few times. The chain uses TRBV28 and TRBJ2-1; D unclear. The germline gives CDR1 MDHEN, CDR2 SYDVKM. Between the trimmed V and J ends, which lost 10 bases and 0 bases, there was a span of 16 bases. The CDR3 runs 15 residues. CDR3 protein: CATAEWSGSYNEQFF. The CDR3 DNA is TGTGCCACCGCCGAGTGGTCGGGCTCCTACAATGAGCAGTTCTTC.

This clonotype came up many times. V is TRBV28 and J is TRBJ1-1; tentative D call: TRBD1 (6 bases). Trimming removed 9 bases from V and 3 bases from J, with 14 bases in between. This CDR3 spans 13 amino acids. Germline assignment: CDR1 MDHEN and CDR2 SYDVKM. CDR3 region: CARIQGWDTEAFF. The CDR3 DNA reads TGTGCCAGGATACAGGGATGGGACACTGAAGCTTTCTTT.